This T cell receptor (beta chain) was retrieved from a study of T cell repertoires in cytomegalovirus infection. General study points: In two of eight donors, the top clonotype was HLA-C-restricted CMV-specific. Adding up the frequency of public TCR beta families identified people who carried CMV plus the relevant HLA.

This clonotype was seen many times. Antigen specificity is unknown. Each CDR3 protein gets one entry after TCRdb re-called the reads with MiXCR. In the table there are hundreds of thousands of distinct CDR3 sequences, around a third of which are singletons. Trimming stripped 5 bases from V and 7 bases from J, with 15 bases between. The CDR3 runs to 14 residues. The germline V gene encodes CDR1 MNHNS and CDR2 SASEGT. This sequence joins TRBV6-1 and TRBJ1-5, with D possibly matching TRBD1 (6 bases). Source: cultured CD8+ T cells from PBMCs, taken from culture after CMV antigen stimulation. The clonotype originates from a human donor in good health (CMV status not recorded). Some clones in this sample may be carry-over from other donors' samples. The CDR3 DNA is TGTGCCAGCAGTTATGAACAGGGAGGACAGCCCCAGCATTTT. It translates to CASSYEQGGQPQHF.